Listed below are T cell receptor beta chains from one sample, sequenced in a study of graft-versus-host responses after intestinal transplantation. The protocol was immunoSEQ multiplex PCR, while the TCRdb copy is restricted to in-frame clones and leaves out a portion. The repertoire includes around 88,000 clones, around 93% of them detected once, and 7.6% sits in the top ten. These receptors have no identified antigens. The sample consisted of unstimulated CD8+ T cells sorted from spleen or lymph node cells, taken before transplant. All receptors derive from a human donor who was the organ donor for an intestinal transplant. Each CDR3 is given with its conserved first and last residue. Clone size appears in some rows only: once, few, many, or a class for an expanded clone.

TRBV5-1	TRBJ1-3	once	CASSLRGDGNTIYF
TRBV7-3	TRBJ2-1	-	CASSFMSGGNEQFF
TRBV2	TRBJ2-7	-	CASIEDSSYEQYF
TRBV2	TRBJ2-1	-	CASSPLAGGPFSYNEQFF
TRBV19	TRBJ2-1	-	CASSIEAGYNEQFF
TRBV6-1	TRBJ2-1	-	CASSEFTSTVNEQFF
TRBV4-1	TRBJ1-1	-	CASSAPGQGNTEAFF
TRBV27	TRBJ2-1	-	CASKTSGDYNEQFF
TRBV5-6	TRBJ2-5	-	CASSLVRGQPYQETQYF
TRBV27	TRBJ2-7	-	CASSLRGGEQYF
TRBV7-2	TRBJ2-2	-	CASSLQDTGELFF
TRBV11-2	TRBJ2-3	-	CASSLEATTQYF
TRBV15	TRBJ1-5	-	CATSTPKTGNQPQHF
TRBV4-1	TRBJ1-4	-	CASSQVPGQGDFNEKLFF
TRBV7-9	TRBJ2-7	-	CASSSTGDEQYF
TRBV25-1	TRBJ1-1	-	CASSEPGGAEVGTEAFF
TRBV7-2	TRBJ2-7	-	CASSPLVGSYEQYF
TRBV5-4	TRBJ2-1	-	CASTTLVVREVDEQFF
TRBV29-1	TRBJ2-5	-	CSVTGPFLETQYF
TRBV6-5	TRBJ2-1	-	CASSYLQVGGEDEQFF
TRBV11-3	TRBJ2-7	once	CASSSPPRLATYEQYF
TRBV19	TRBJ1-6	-	CATHPTGISSSSPLHF
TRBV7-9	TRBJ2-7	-	CASSTPGQGASEQYF
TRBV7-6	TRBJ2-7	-	CASSPFGGESYEQYF
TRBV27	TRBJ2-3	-	CASSLSPLGTDTQYF
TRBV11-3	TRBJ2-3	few	CASSGGHESDTQYF
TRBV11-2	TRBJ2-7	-	CASSSKFRPSEQYF
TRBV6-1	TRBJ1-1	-	CASSEVGALNTEAFF
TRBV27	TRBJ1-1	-	CASSLYQTNTEAFF
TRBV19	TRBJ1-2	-	CASSAPDRRYGYTF
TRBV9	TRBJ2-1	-	CASGGNEQFF
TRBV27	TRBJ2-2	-	CASSLFGPNTGELFF
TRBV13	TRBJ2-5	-	CASSQPNEETQYF
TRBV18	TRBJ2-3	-	CASSPPRLLGDTQYF
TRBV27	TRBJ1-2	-	CASSLFWGIYGYTF
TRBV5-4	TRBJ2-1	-	CASSFLGEQFF
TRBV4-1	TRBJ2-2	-	CASSQVAGTTGELFF
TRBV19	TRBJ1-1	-	CASSIVGTGAAEAFF
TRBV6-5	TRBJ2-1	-	CASSYLAGSYNEQFF
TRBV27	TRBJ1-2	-	CASSLSDRVGYTF